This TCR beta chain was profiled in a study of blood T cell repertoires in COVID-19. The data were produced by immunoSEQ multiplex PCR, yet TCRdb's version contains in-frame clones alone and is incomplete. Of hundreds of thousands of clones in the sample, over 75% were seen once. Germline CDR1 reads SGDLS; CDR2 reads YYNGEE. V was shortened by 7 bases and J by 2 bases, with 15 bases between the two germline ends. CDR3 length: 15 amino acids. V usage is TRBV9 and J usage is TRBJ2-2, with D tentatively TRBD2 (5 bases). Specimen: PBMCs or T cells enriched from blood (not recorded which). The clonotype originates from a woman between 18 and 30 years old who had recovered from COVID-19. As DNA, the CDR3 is TGTGCCAGCCACAGACGGGATACAAACACCGGGGAGCTGTTTTTT. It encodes CASHRRDTNTGELFF.